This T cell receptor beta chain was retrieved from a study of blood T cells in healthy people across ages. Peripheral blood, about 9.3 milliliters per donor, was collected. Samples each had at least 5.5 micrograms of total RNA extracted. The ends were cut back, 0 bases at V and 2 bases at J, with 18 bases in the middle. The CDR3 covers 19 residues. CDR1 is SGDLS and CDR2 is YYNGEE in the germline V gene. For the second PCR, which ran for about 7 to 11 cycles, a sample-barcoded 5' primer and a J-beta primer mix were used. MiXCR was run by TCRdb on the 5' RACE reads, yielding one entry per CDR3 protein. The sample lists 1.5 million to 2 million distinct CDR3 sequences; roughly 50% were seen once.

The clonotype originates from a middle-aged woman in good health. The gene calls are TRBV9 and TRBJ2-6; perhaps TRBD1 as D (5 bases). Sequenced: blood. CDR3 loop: CASSVGRVGSTAGANVLTF. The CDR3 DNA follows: TGTGCCAGCAGCGTAGGACGAGTGGGATCGACAGCTGGGGCCAACGTCCTGACTTTC. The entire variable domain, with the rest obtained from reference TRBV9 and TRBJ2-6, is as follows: DSGVTQTPKHLITATGQRVTLRCSPRSGDLSVYWYQQSLDQGLQFLIQYYNGEERAKGNILERFSAQQFPDLHSELNLSSLELGDSALYFCASSVGRVGSTAGANVLTFGAGSRLTVL.